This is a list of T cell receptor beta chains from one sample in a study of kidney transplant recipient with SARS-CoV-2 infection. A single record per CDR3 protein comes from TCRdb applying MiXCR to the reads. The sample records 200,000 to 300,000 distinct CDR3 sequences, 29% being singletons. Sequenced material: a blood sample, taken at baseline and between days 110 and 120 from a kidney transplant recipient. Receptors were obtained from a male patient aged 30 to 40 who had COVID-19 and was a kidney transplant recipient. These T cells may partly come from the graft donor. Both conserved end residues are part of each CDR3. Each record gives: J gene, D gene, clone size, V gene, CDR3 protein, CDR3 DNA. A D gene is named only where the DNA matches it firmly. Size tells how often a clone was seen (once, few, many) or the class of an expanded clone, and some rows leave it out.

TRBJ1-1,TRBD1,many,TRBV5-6,CASRRGQGAQGPEAFF,TGTGCCAGCAGGAGGGGACAGGGGGCGCAGGGGCCTGAAGCTTTCTTT
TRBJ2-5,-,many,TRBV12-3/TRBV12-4,CASSPGQQETQYF,TGTGCCAGCAGTCCTGGACAGCAAGAGACCCAGTACTTC
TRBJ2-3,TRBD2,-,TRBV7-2,CASSASGGAILDTQYF,TGTGCCAGCAGCGCTAGCGGGGGGGCCATCTTAGATACGCAGTATTTT
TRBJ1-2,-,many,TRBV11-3,CASSLDWGGGSDGYTF,TGTGCCAGCAGCTTAGATTGGGGCGGGGGGTCGGATGGCTACACCTTC
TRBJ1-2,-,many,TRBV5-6,CASLKCNSRKTYGYTF,TGTGCCAGCTTAAAGTGCAATAGTCGAAAGACCTATGGCTACACCTTC
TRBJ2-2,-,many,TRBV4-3,CASSQEYGGLRELFF,TGCGCCAGCAGCCAAGAATACGGGGGCCTACGGGAGCTGTTTTTT
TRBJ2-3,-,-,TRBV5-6,CASSFSLADTQYF,TGTGCCAGCAGCTTTAGTCTGGCAGATACGCAGTATTTT
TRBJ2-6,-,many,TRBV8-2,CGNSQRITQSRANVLTF,TGTGGCAATTCGCAAAGGATAACACAAAGTCGGGCCAACGTCCTGACTTTC
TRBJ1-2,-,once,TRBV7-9,CASSVGLYHGKAYGYTF,TGTGCCAGCAGCGTGGGTCTGTACCATGGAAAGGCCTATGGCTACACCTTC
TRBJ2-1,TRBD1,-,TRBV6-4,CASSLVGTGVANEQFF,TGTGCCAGCAGCCTGGTCGGGACAGGGGTAGCCAATGAGCAGTTCTTC
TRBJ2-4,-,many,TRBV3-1,CASSQDRVAKNIQYF,TGTGCCAGCAGCCAAGATAGGGTAGCCAAAAACATTCAGTACTTC
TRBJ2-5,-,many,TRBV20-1,CSASSSQQETQYF,TGCAGTGCTAGTTCCAGCCAGCAAGAGACCCAGTACTTC
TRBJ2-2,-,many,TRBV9,CASSVGTIWNTGELFF,TGTGCCAGCAGCGTAGGCACGATCTGGAACACCGGGGAGCTGTTTTTT
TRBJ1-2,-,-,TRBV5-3,CARRKRVVRKTYGYTF,TGTGCCAGAAGGAAGCGAGTGGTGAGAAAGACCTATGGCTACACCTTC
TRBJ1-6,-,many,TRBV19,CASRLGVGETPLHF,TGTGCCAGTAGGCTAGGGGTGGGGGAAACACCCCTCCACTTT
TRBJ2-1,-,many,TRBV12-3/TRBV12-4,CASSPTASYNEQFF,TGTGCCAGCAGCCCAACCGCTTCCTACAATGAGCAGTTCTTC
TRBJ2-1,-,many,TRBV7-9,CASSLQDNEQFF,TGTGCCAGCAGCTTACAGGACAATGAGCAGTTCTTC
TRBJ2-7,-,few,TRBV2,CASSDGPPDPSSYEQYF,TGTGCCAGCAGTGACGGCCCACCGGACCCTAGCTCCTACGAGCAGTACTTC
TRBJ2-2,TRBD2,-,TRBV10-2,CASSRLAGDDTGELFF,TGCGCCAGCAGCAGACTAGCGGGGGATGACACCGGGGAGCTGTTTTTT
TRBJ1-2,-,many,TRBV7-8,CASSSSGPYRDYGYTF,TGTGCCAGCAGCTCCAGCGGCCCCTACCGGGACTATGGCTACACCTTC
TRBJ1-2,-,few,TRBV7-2,CASSTYCRDGKTYGYTF,TGTGCCAGCAGCACATATTGCAGAGACGGAAAGACCTATGGCTACACCTTC
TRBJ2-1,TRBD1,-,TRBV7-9,CASSMDRGQQFF,TGTGCCAGCAGCATGGACAGGGGCCAGCAGTTCTTC
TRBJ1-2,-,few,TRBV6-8,CASSLWVRSRKTYGYTF,TGTGCCAGCAGTCTCTGGGTACGCTCTAGAAAGACCTATGGCTACACCTTC
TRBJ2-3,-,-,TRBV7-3,CASSNDRDTQYF,TGTGCCAGCAGCAACGATAGAGATACGCAGTATTTT
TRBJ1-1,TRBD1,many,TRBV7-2,CASSQGARTEAFF,TGTGCCAGCAGCCAGGGGGCGCGAACTGAAGCTTTCTTT
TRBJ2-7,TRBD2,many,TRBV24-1,CATSASGGGRYEQYF,TGTGCCACCAGTGCGTCGGGGGGTGGGCGCTACGAGCAGTACTTC
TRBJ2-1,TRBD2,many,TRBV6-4,CASSDFPSGDNEQFF,TGTGCCAGCAGTGATTTCCCCAGCGGGGACAATGAGCAGTTCTTC
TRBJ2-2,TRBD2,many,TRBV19,CASSELAGGNTGELFF,TGTGCCAGTAGTGAACTAGCGGGGGGTAACACCGGGGAGCTGTTTTTT
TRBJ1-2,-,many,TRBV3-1,CASSGVDTLRKTYGYTF,TGTGCCAGCAGCGGGGTTGACACCCTTCGAAAGACCTATGGCTACACCTTC
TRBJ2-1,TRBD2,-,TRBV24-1,CATSDSASGRAGDEQFF,TGTGCCACCAGTGACAGCGCTAGCGGGAGGGCCGGCGATGAGCAGTTCTTC
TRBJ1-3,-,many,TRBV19,CASRSAWAGAGNTIYF,TGTGCCAGTAGATCGGCTTGGGCAGGCGCTGGAAACACCATATATTTT
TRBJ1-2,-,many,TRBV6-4,CASSWCCSHGKTYGYTF,TGTGCCAGCAGTTGGTGCTGCTCACACGGAAAGACCTATGGCTACACCTTC
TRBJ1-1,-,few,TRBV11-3,CASSRDINIEAFF,TGTGCCAGCAGCCGGGACATTAACATTGAAGCTTTCTTT
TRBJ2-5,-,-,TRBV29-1,CSVEMNQETQYF,TGCAGCGTTGAAATGAACCAAGAGACCCAGTACTTC
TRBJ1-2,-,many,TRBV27,CASSFFGQGGYGYTF,-
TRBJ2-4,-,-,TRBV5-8,CASSLEGLAENIQYF,TGTGCCAGCAGCCTGGAGGGGCTAGCCGAAAACATTCAGTACTTC
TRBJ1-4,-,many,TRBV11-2,CASSLGNRGTREELFF,TGTGCCAGCAGCTTAGGTAACCGGGGCACCCGAGAGGAACTGTTTTTT
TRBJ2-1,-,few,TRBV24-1,CATSDNHRDPSSYNEQFF,TGTGCCACCAGTGACAACCACCGGGACCCCAGCTCCTACAATGAGCAGTTCTTC
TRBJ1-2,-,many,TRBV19,CASSPAMRAGYGYTF,TGTGCCAGTAGTCCCGCAATGCGGGCTGGCTATGGCTACACCTTC
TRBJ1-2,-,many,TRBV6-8,CASSAKLRSRKTYGYTF,TGTGCCAGCAGTGCGAAGTTACGCTCTAGAAAGACCTATGGCTACACCTTC
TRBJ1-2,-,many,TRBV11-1,CASSRYFKAGKTYGYTF,TGTGCCAGCAGCAGGTATTTTAAGGCTGGAAAGACCTATGGCTACACCTTC
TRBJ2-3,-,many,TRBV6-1,CASSEADGSTDTQYF,TGTGCCAGCAGTGAAGCGGACGGAAGCACAGATACGCAGTATTTT
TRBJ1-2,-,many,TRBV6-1,CASSKFTSMRKTYGYTF,TGTGCCAGCAGTAAGTTCACCTCTATGCGAAAGACCTATGGCTACACCTTC
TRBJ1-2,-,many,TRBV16,CASSEASVVRKTYGYTF,TGTGCCAGCAGCGAGGCCTCGGTCGTTAGAAAGACCTATGGCTACACCTTC
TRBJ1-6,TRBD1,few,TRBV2,CASTGTDNSPLHF,TGTGCCAGCACCGGGACAGATAATTCACCCCTCCACTTT
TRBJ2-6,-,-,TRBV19,CASSLMGQGSSSSGANVLTF,TGTGCCAGTAGTTTAATGGGACAAGGTTCTTCGAGCTCTGGGGCCAACGTCCTGACTTTC
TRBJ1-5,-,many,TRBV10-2,CASSESLGAKPQHF,TGCGCCAGCAGTGAGTCGCTGGGGGCTAAGCCCCAGCATTTT
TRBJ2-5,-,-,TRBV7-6,CASGTLEGDGETQYF,TGTGCCAGCGGGACTCTTGAGGGGGACGGAGAGACCCAGTACTTC
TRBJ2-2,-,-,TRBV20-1,CSAADEGRASMRTGELFF,TGCAGTGCAGCGGACGAGGGGCGAGCATCTATGAGGACCGGGGAGCTGTTTTTT
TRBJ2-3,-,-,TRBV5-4,CAWRNRGLTDTQYF,TGTGCCTGGAGGAACCGGGGGCTCACAGATACGCAGTATTTT
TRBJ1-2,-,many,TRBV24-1,CATSISASTRKTYGYTF,TGTGCCACCAGTATCAGTGCTAGTACCAGAAAGACCTATGGCTACACCTTC
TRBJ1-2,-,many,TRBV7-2,CASSSRTPSNYGYTF,TGTGCCAGCAGCTCGCGGACACCATCTAACTATGGCTACACCTTC